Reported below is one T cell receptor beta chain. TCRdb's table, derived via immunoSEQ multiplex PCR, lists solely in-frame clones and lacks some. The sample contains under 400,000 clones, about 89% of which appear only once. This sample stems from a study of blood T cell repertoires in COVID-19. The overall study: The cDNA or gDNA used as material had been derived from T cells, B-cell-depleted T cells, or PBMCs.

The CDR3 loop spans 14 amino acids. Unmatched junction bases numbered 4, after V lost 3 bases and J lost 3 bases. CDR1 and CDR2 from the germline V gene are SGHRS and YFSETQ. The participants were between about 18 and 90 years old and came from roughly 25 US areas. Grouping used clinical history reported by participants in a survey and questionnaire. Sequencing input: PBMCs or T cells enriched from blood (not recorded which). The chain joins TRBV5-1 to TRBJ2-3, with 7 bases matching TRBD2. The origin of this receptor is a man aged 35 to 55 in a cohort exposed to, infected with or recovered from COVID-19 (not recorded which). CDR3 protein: CASSYGLDTDTQYF. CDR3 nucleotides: TGCGCCAGCAGCTATGGACTAGATACAGATACGCAGTATTTT.